Each of the 32 T cell receptor beta chains below was sequenced from the same sample in a study of T cell repertoires in cytomegalovirus infection. TCRdb passed the reads through MiXCR, listing each CDR3 protein once. In the table there are approximately 750,000 distinct CDR3 sequences, roughly 36% of which are singletons. The material sequenced was PBMCs. These receptors all stem from a human donor in good health (CMV status not recorded). Some clones in this sample may be carry-over from other donors' samples.

This clonotype was seen a handful of times. The CDR3 loop is CASSFPRAQYNEQFF. For the CDR3, the DNA is TGTGCCAGCAGTTTCCCCCGGGCCCAATACAATGAGCAGTTCTTC. This chain joins TRBV28 and TRBJ2-1; D ambiguous. The V end lost 3 bases, the J end lost 4 bases, and 13 bases lay between the germline ends. The CDR3 totals 15 residues. In germline, CDR1 is MDHEN, CDR2 SYDVKM.

This clonotype turned up a few times. The V and J genes are TRBV27 and TRBJ1-3, with TRBD1 matching over 10 bases. The CDR3 covers 15 residues. The V gene end was trimmed by 7 bases and the J gene end by 3 bases; junction bases not matched to a gene: 6. Per the germline V gene, CDR1 is MNHEY and CDR2 is SMNVEV (reference sequence). The CDR3 sequence is CASKLGTGDGNTIYF. For the CDR3, the DNA is TGTGCCAGCAAGCTCGGGACAGGGGATGGAAACACCATATATTTT.

The V call is TRBV12-5, the J call TRBJ1-1; D gene ambiguous. Per the germline V gene, CDR1 is LGHNT and CDR2 is FRNRAP. Trimming stripped 3 bases from V and 2 bases from J, with 7 bases between. There are 13 residues in the CDR3. The CDR3 spells CASGFGSNTEAFF. In DNA form, the CDR3 reads TGTGCTAGTGGTTTCGGATCAAACACTGAAGCTTTCTTT. The variable domain in full, with the rest retrieved from reference TRBV12-5 and TRBJ1-1, is DARVTQTPRHKVTEMGQEVTMRCQPILGHNTVFWYRQTMMQGLELLAYFRNRAPLDDSGMPKDRFSAEMPDATLATLKIQPSEPRDSAVYFCASGFGSNTEAFFGQGTRLTVV.

The chain joins TRBV6-5 to TRBJ1-2; no definite D call. Deletions cut 6 bases from V and 3 bases from J, with 8 bases between. CDR1 is MNHEY and CDR2 is SVGAGI in the germline V gene. The CDR3 consists of 12 residues. The CDR3 nucleotides read TGTGCCAGCAGAAACTCGTACTATGGCTACACCTTC. Amino acids: CASRNSYYGYTF.

The table lists this clonotype with a few counts. The chain has TRBV6-6 and TRBJ2-5; no reliable D call. Trimming removed 1 base from V and 0 bases from J, with 12 bases in between. The CDR3 length is 16 residues. CDR1 and CDR2 from the germline V gene are MNHNY and SVGAGI (reference sequence). The DNA of the CDR3 is TGTGCCAGCAGTTACTTCGAGCGATGGTACCAAGAGACCCAGTACTTC. It specifies CASSYFERWYQETQYF.

The chain combines TRBV20-1 with TRBJ2-5; D call uncertain. With 3 bases removed from V and 1 base from J, the gap between germline ends came to 15 bases. The CDR3 is 15 residues long. The germline V gene has CDR1 DFQATT and CDR2 SNEGSKA (reference sequence). CDR3 nucleotide sequence: TGCAGTGCTAGGGTTGCCGGTCAAGTCCAAGAGACCCAGTACTTC. Protein sequence: CSARVAGQVQETQYF.

The rearrangement joins TRBV10-3 to TRBJ2-1; 10 bases fit TRBD2. The CDR3 is 17 amino acids. After removal of 4 bases from V and 0 bases from J, the junction contained 6 bases not matched to a gene. From germline, CDR1 is ENHRY and CDR2 SYGVKD. The CDR3 is CAISGRPSGSSYNEQFF. CDR3 bases: TGTGCCATCAGTGGGCGGCCTAGCGGGAGCTCCTACAATGAGCAGTTCTTC.

The chain uses TRBV7-6 and TRBJ2-7; TRBD2 matches at 14 bases. The CDR3 totals 17 residues. CDR1 and CDR2 (germline): SGHVS, FNYEAQ. V lost 4 bases to trimming and J lost 5 bases; unmatched junction nucleotides: 10. CDR3 residues: CASSSGTSGSWLDEQYF. The CDR3 coding sequence is TGTGCCAGCAGCTCCGGGACTAGCGGGAGTTGGTTAGACGAGCAGTACTTC.

This clonotype was observed at least ten times. Sequence at one end of the junction differs from germline and may be a read error. CDR3 sequence reads: CASSSGQQETQYF. CDR3 in DNA: TGTGCCAGCAGCTCGGGACAGCAAGAGACCCAGTACTTC. The chain employs TRBV5-1 and TRBJ2-5, with 7 positions matching TRBD1. Germline V CDR1 and CDR2: SGHRS, YFSETQ. The CDR3 extends over 13 amino acids.

The chain employs TRBV6-8 and TRBJ2-3; possible D gene TRBD2, 6 bases. Germline values: CDR1 MNHGY, CDR2 SAAAGT. The CDR3 runs to 12 residues. Trimming pared 8 bases from V and 4 bases from J, leaving 10 bases between. CDR3 in amino acids: CASGGVSDTQYF. The CDR3 DNA is TGTGCCAGCGGAGGGGTATCAGATACGCAGTATTTT.

For this clonotype: This could be a read error, since a much larger clone is one nucleotide away. J is TRBJ1-5 and V is TRBV7-2, with D perhaps matching TRBD1 (5 bases). The CDR3 has 14 amino acids. Germline V gives CDR1 SGHTA, CDR2 FQGNSA. CDR3 nucleotides: TGTGCCAGCAGCTTAGCGGCAGGGAATCAGCCCAAGCATTTT. Translating gives CASSLAAGNQPKHF.

This clonotype has just a few counts. V usage is TRBV4-1 and J usage is TRBJ2-1; the match to TRBD1 covers 9 bases. The length of the CDR3 is 16 residues. J was trimmed by 2 bases and V by 4 bases; bases with no gene match: 6. The germline V gene has CDR1 MGHRA and CDR2 YSYEKL. The CDR3 region has the DNA TGCGCCAGCAGCCTGGGACAGGGATGGACCTACAATGAGCAGTTCTTC. The encoded protein is CASSLGQGWTYNEQFF.

In its sample, this clonotype was seen many times. The rearrangement uses TRBV7-2 and TRBJ1-2; D remains ambiguous. The CDR3 totals 14 residues. Trimming removed 2 bases at V and 2 bases at J, with 9 bases between. Germline lookup yields CDR1 SGHTA and CDR2 FQGNSA. The CDR3 spells CASSLYGENYGYTF. The CDR3 DNA sequence: TGTGCCAGCAGCTTATACGGGGAGAACTATGGCTACACCTTC.

The chain combines TRBV11-3 with TRBJ2-7; D is unclear. Germline V CDR1 and CDR2: SGHNT, YENEEA. Between the trimmed V and J ends, which lost 1 base and 0 bases, there was a span of 13 bases. The CDR3 has 16 residues. CDR3 sequence: CASSLGGHSSSYEQYF. CDR3 bases: TGTGCCAGCAGCTTAGGGGGTCACTCGAGCTCCTACGAGCAGTACTTC.

The chain carries TRBV5-1 and TRBJ2-1; perhaps TRBD2 as D (6 bases). There are 12 residues in the CDR3. CDR1 is SGHRS, CDR2 YFSETQ, per germline. The V end lost 4 bases, the J end lost 10 bases, and 12 bases lay between the germline ends. In DNA form, the CDR3 reads TGCGCCAGCAGCCTAGGGACTCCAGAGCAGTTCTTC. It is translated as CASSLGTPEQFF.

V usage is TRBV2 and J usage is TRBJ2-3; a weak D match, TRBD2 (5 bases). The germline V gene encodes CDR1 SNHLY and CDR2 FYNNEI. The CDR3 length is 16 residues. V dropped 4 bases and J dropped 6 bases, with 20 bases sitting between them. The CDR3 loop is CASSGPAGLDFDTQYF. The CDR3 DNA follows: TGTGCCAGCAGTGGCCCCGCGGGTTTGGATTTCGATACGCAGTATTTT.

The chain uses TRBV28 and TRBJ2-7; 9 bases align to TRBD1. CDR3 length: 14 amino acids. The V gene's germline CDR1 is MDHEN and CDR2 SYDVKM. V gave up 8 bases and J gave up 4 bases; unmatched junction bases: 9. The CDR3 loop reads CASQAGTGLYEQYF. In nucleotides, the CDR3 is TGTGCCAGCCAAGCCGGGACAGGGCTGTACGAGCAGTACTTC.

This clonotype has only a few counts. The rearrangement joins TRBV6-6 to TRBJ2-3; 12 bases align to TRBD2. Germline CDR1 and CDR2: MNHNY and SVGAGI (reference sequence). V lost 6 bases, J lost 7 bases, and 11 bases stayed unmatched. This CDR3 has 16 amino acids. In DNA form, the CDR3 reads TGTGCCAGCAGAACCCCTAGCGGGAGGGCCGCGAATACGCAGTATTTT. This translates into CASRTPSGRAANTQYF.

This clonotype was observed a single time. A much bigger clone sits one base away, suggesting this may be a read error. The chain carries TRBV7-2 and TRBJ2-7, with D possibly called TRBD1 or TRBD2 (6 bases each). CDR3 length: 16 residues. V lost 5 bases and J 6 bases, leaving 23 bases between the germline ends. Germline values: CDR1 SGHTA, CDR2 FQGNSA. CDR3 DNA sequence: TGTGCCAGCAGCGCGGGGTGGGGACAACTTACGCCCGAGCAGTACTTC. Protein product: CASSAGWGQLTPEQYF.

Turning to this clonotype: This could be a read error, since a much larger clone is one nucleotide away. This sequence joins TRBV7-8 and TRBJ2-7, with 7 positions matching TRBD1. CDR1 SGHVS and CDR2 FQNEAQ come from the germline V gene. V lost 5 bases and J lost 2; bases outside the gene matches: 9. The CDR3 contains 15 residues. CDR3 DNA sequence: TGTGCCAGCAGCCTCCGGGACAGCTTCCCCTACGAGCAGTACTTC. This translates into CASSLRDSFPYEQYF.

This chain uses TRBV7-6 with TRBJ1-1, with 7 bases that match TRBD1. This CDR3 region has 15 residues. V lost 4 bases to trimming and J lost 0 bases; unmatched junction nucleotides: 5. Germline CDR1 and CDR2: SGHVS and FNYEAQ. CDR3 DNA sequence: TGTGCCAGCAGCTCCAAGACAGGGTTGAACACTGAAGCTTTCTTT. Residues: CASSSKTGLNTEAFF.

Comments on this clonotype: The junction departs from the called germline gene at one end, perhaps through a read error. The V and J genes are TRBV7-6 and TRBJ2-5; TRBD1 agrees at 7 bases. Germline V lookup: CDR1 SGHVS, CDR2 FNYEAQ. The CDR3 has 15 amino acids. CDR3 loop: CASSLGTALQETQYF. CDR3 sequence (DNA): TGTGCTAGCAGCCTGGGGACAGCCCTCCAAGAGACCCAGTACTTC.

The table lists this clonotype with a few counts. The rearrangement links TRBV14 to TRBJ1-1, with no clear D. Trimming took 5 bases from V and 2 from J, leaving 15 bases between them. The CDR3 runs 15 residues. The V gene's germline CDR1 is SGHDN and CDR2 FVKESK. CDR3 protein: CASSSDGRRNTEAFF. CDR3 DNA sequence: TGTGCCAGCAGCTCGGACGGGCGGCGAAACACTGAAGCTTTCTTT.

This clonotype has a handful of counts. V gene TRBV27 combines with J gene TRBJ2-7; maybe TRBD1 (6 bases). This CDR3 spans 15 amino acids. V was shortened by 2 bases and J by 3 bases, with 14 bases between the two germline ends. Germline assignment: CDR1 MNHEY and CDR2 SMNVEV (reference sequence). CDR3: CASSLTGRVYYEQYF. CDR3 nucleotides: TGTGCCAGCAGTTTAACAGGGCGGGTCTACTACGAGCAGTACTTC.

This chain joins TRBV14 and TRBJ1-2, with TRBD1 identical over 9 bases. J lost 5 bases, V lost 8 bases, and 6 bases had no gene match. Germline loops: CDR1 SGHDN, CDR2 FVKESK. The CDR3 is 13 residues long. The CDR3 sequence is CASGTGQGYGYTF. The CDR3, as DNA: TGTGCCAGCGGGACCGGACAGGGGTATGGCTACACCTTC.

At least ten counts were recorded for this clonotype. V gene TRBV11-3 combines with J gene TRBJ2-2, with D maybe TRBD2 (6 bases). The CDR3 is 15 amino acids. V lost 1 base and J lost 0, with 6 bases in between. Per the germline V gene, CDR1 is SGHNT and CDR2 is YENEEA. CDR3: CASSLGGANTGELFF. Here the CDR3 DNA reads TGTGCCAGCAGCTTAGGCGGGGCGAACACCGGGGAGCTGTTTTTT.

This chain uses TRBV29-1 with TRBJ1-1; tentative D call: TRBD1 (5 bases). Germline CDR1 reads SQVTM; CDR2 reads ANQGSEA. V shed 7 bases and J shed 4 bases, with 13 bases lying between them. This CDR3 spans 12 amino acids. CDR3 in amino acids: CSARDGSTEAFF. In nucleotides, the CDR3 is TGCAGCGCCCGGGACGGGAGCACTGAAGCTTTCTTT.

This clonotype showed up just once. J is TRBJ2-1 and V is TRBV2; D call uncertain. The CDR3 has 14 residues. Germline CDR1 is SNHLY and CDR2 is FYNNEI. Trimming shortened V by 5 bases and J by 2 bases, and 10 bases separated the two germline ends. DNA for the CDR3: TGTGCCAGCAGTTCCAGGAGCACCTACAATGAGCAGTTCTTC. Amino acids: CASSSRSTYNEQFF.

This clonotype came up a few times. The chain joins TRBV11-2 to TRBJ1-6; D is ambiguous. The V end lost 1 base, the J end lost 1 base, and 17 bases lay between the germline ends. The CDR3 has 19 amino acids. Germline V gives CDR1 SGHAT, CDR2 FQNNGV. The CDR3 DNA reads TGTGCCAGCAGCTTAGTGGGCTCAGATACCGGGTCCTATAATTCACCCCTCCACTTT. Translation: CASSLVGSDTGSYNSPLHF.

This clonotype was counted ten times or more. This chain joins TRBV2 and TRBJ1-1; D remains unclear. V dropped 6 bases and J dropped 1 base, with 3 bases sitting between them. Germline lookup yields CDR1 SNHLY and CDR2 FYNNEI. This CDR3 comprises 11 residues. The CDR3 nucleotides read TGTGCCAGCAGGGGGAACACTGAAGCTTTCTTT. Its translation is CASRGNTEAFF.

In its sample, this clonotype was seen many times. The rearrangement uses TRBV7-9 and TRBJ2-1, with 8 bases fitting TRBD2. With 1 base clipped from V and 6 bases from J, the junction kept 8 bases outside the gene matches. Germline V CDR1 and CDR2: SEHNR, FQNEAQ (reference sequence). There are 16 residues in the CDR3. The CDR3 region is CASSLVPGGVFNEQFF. The CDR3 DNA sequence: TGTGCCAGCAGCTTAGTCCCGGGAGGGGTTTTCAATGAGCAGTTCTTC.

This clonotype was counted between two and nine times. The V and J genes are TRBV7-9 and TRBJ2-7; D is perhaps TRBD1 (6 bases). Germline lookup yields CDR1 SEHNR and CDR2 FQNEAQ (reference sequence). This CDR3 has 13 amino acids. V shed 1 base and J shed 5 bases, with 9 bases lying between them. The CDR3 sequence: CASSLDQGHEQYF. In DNA form, the CDR3 reads TGTGCCAGCAGCTTAGATCAGGGGCACGAGCAGTACTTC.